Following are 10 T cell receptor beta chains from one sample sequenced in a study of OX40 agonist ivuxolimab in advanced cancers. The data were produced by immunoSEQ multiplex PCR, yet TCRdb's version contains in-frame clones alone and is incomplete. This sample has around 60,000 clones, with about nine tenths found just once. The sample in question was CD4+ or CD8+ T cells sorted from blood, obtained in a trial of the OX40 agonist ivuxolimab. All receptors derive from an adult with an advanced solid tumor such as melanoma, head and neck, liver or kidney cancer.

This rearrangement joins TRBV27 to TRBJ1-5; D might be TRBD1 (5 bases). Germline loops: CDR1 MNHEY, CDR2 SMNVEV (reference sequence). The V end lost 5 bases, the J end lost 3 bases, and 11 bases lay between the germline ends. The CDR3 runs 14 residues. The CDR3 is CASSPLGPNQPQHF. The CDR3 DNA reads as TGTGCCAGCAGTCCACTGGGGCCCAATCAGCCCCAGCATTTT.

CDR3 residues: CASSLASGNSPLHF. CDR3 nucleotides: TGTGCCAGCAGCTTAGCGTCGGGAAATTCACCCCTCCACTTT. V and J are TRBV11-3 and TRBJ1-6; no definite D call. The length of the CDR3 is 14 residues. Looked up from germline, CDR1 is SGHNT and CDR2 is YENEEA. V shed 1 base and J shed 7 bases, with 8 bases lying between them.

This chain joins TRBV2 and TRBJ2-1; a weak D match, TRBD2 (5 bases). Trimming pared 2 bases from V and 5 bases from J, leaving 13 bases between. CDR3 length: 15 amino acids. The germline gives CDR1 SNHLY, CDR2 FYNNEI. In DNA, the CDR3 is TGTGCCAGCAGTGAATCTACACTCGGGAACAATGAGCAGTTCTTC. Translated: CASSESTLGNNEQFF.

This chain uses TRBV7-9 with TRBJ2-3, with 7 bases aligning to TRBD2. V was pared by 5 bases and J by 2 bases, with 13 bases of the junction left unmatched. The CDR3 has 17 residues. Germline CDR1 SEHNR, CDR2 FQNEAQ (reference sequence). DNA for the CDR3: TGTGCCAGCAGCCCTAGGGTCCCTAGCGGCACCACAGATACGCAGTATTTT. It specifies CASSPRVPSGTTDTQYF.

This rearrangement joins TRBV28 to TRBJ1-2; D possibly corresponds to TRBD1 (5 bases). Trimming stripped 4 bases from V and 5 bases from J, with 20 bases between. The CDR3 runs 16 residues. In germline, CDR1 is MDHEN, CDR2 SYDVKM. CDR3 nucleotides: TGTGCCAGCAGTTACCCCCCCTCGGGGGAGGAATATGGCTACACCTTC. Protein sequence: CASSYPPSGEEYGYTF.

This clone appeared a single time. J is TRBJ2-5 and V is TRBV2, with D possibly TRBD2 on 5 matching bases. The CDR3 is made up of 16 amino acids. The germline CDR1 and CDR2 sequences are SNHLY and FYNNEI. V gave up 2 bases and J gave up 5 bases, with 18 bases separating them. This CDR3 reads CASSENEGRLRETQYF. CDR3 coding DNA: TGTGCCAGCAGTGAAAATGAGGGCAGACTGAGGGAGACCCAGTACTTC.

The rearrangement joins TRBV11-2 to TRBJ2-7; the D gene is possibly TRBD2 (6 bases). CDR1 and CDR2 (germline): SGHAT, FQNNGV. The CDR3 is made up of 15 amino acids. Trimming stripped 4 bases from V and 0 bases from J, with 13 bases between. The CDR3 is CASSSQWGDSYEQYF. CDR3 DNA: TGTGCCAGCAGCTCCCAATGGGGGGACTCCTACGAGCAGTACTTC.

This sequence joins TRBV6-1 and TRBJ2-7; tentatively, D is TRBD2 (5 bases). CDR1 is MNHNS, CDR2 SASEGT, per germline. The CDR3 has 14 amino acids. Between the trimmed V and J ends, which lost 0 bases and 3 bases, there was a span of 9 bases. CDR3: CASSEAPEGYEQYF. DNA for the CDR3: TGTGCCAGCAGTGAAGCCCCAGAGGGCTACGAGCAGTACTTC.

This clone was seen a single time. The chain links TRBV27 to TRBJ2-1; D may be TRBD1 or TRBD2 (5 bases each). V was shortened by 0 bases and J by 9 bases, with 9 bases between the two germline ends. CDR3 length equals 13 residues. Germline V gene sequence: CDR1 MNHEY, CDR2 SMNVEV (reference sequence). CDR3 sequence (DNA): TGTGCCAGCAGTTTATCGCCTGGGGGTGAGCAGTTCTTC. Residues: CASSLSPGGEQFF.

V is TRBV19 and J is TRBJ1-1; possible D gene TRBD1, 6 bases. The CDR3 is 11 amino acids. CDR1 is LNHDA, CDR2 SQIVND, per germline (reference sequence). V lost 3 bases, J lost 12 bases, and 11 bases lay in between. The CDR3 bases are TGTGCCAGTAGTATGGGGGGCCAGACTTTCTTT. It is translated as CASSMGGQTFF.